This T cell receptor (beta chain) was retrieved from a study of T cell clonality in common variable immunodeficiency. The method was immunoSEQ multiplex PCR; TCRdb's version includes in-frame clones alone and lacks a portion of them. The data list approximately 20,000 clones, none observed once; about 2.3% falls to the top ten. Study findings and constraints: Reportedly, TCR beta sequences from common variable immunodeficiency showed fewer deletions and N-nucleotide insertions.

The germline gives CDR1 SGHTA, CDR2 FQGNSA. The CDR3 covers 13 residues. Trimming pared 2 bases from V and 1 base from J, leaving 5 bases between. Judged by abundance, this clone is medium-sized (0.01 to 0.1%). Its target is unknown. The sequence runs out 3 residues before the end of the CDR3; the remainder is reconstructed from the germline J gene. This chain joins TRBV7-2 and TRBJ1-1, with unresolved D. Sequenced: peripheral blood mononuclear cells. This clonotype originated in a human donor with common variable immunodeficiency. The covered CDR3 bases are TGTGCCAGCAGCTTAAGGGCGAACACTGAA. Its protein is CASSLRANTE. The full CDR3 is CASSLRANTEAFF.